The T cell receptor (beta chain) described here comes from a study of blood T cell repertoires in COVID-19. Study in general: Sample material is recorded as cDNA or gDNA derived from T cells, B-cell-depleted T cells, or PBMCs.

Enrolled during active infection, Seattle patients were then followed longitudinally. Authors' methods: Reference gene primer amplification yielded estimated nucleated cell counts. Libraries were prepared by immunoSEQ multiplex PCR; TCRdb keeps only in-frame clonotypes and omits some of them. The D gene and trimming were derived from the DNA, and the V and J assignments and clone size from that table. The table includes 30,000 to 40,000 clones, around 70% detected once. CDR3 size: 12 residues. CDR1 is SEHNR and CDR2 is FQNEAQ in the germline V gene (reference sequence). Trimming stripped 4 bases from V and 6 bases from J, with 10 bases between.

The receptor comes from a man between 65 and 85 years old with COVID-19, enrolled during active disease. The sequenced sample consisted of peripheral blood. The chain is built from TRBV7-9 and TRBJ2-7; D is undetermined. The CDR3 is CASSSSGGEQYF. The CDR3 DNA follows: TGTGCCAGCAGCTCCTCCGGCGGCGAGCAGTACTTC.